These T cell receptor beta chains were read from a single sample in a study of blood T cell repertoires in COVID-19. Assay used: immunoSEQ multiplex PCR; TCRdb lists only in-frame clones, some missing. The table has 180,000 or so clones, 75% to 90% seen once. Input material: peripheral blood. Receptor source: a man in his 60s with acute or convalescent COVID-19. CDR3s include the opening cysteine and the closing phenylalanine or tryptophan. The D gene is left open where the match is weak. A clone size is listed for some rows: how often the clone was seen (once, few, many), or a class if it is expanded.

clone size: -; D gene: -; CDR3 length: 18; V gene: TRBV7-3; J gene: TRBJ2-7; CDR3 DNA: TGTGCCAGCATCCACCCTCCCCCAGGGCGGGATGTAAGGTACGAGCAGTACTTC; CDR3 protein: CASIHPPPGRDVRYEQYF
clone size: -; D gene: TRBD2; CDR3 length: 14; V gene: TRBV29-1; J gene: TRBJ2-1; CDR3 DNA: TGCAGCGTTGTGAGACTAGCGGGGGGCAATGAGCAGTTCTTC; CDR3 protein: CSVVRLAGGNEQFF
clone size: -; D gene: -; CDR3 length: 13; V gene: TRBV19; J gene: TRBJ1-6; CDR3 DNA: TGTGCCAGTAACCAGGGGAACAATTCACCCCTCCACTTT; CDR3 protein: CASNQGNNSPLHF
clone size: -; D gene: -; CDR3 length: 18; V gene: TRBV19; J gene: TRBJ2-7; CDR3 DNA: TGTGCCAGTAGTATAGGCGTGGGACTCAAGGCTCTCCGTCTGGAGCAGTACTTC; CDR3 protein: CASSIGVGLKALRLEQYF
clone size: -; D gene: -; CDR3 length: 15; V gene: TRBV9; J gene: TRBJ1-3; CDR3 DNA: TGTGCCAGCAGCAATGACAGGTGGAGTGAGAACACCATATATTTT; CDR3 protein: CASSNDRWSENTIYF
clone size: -; D gene: TRBD2; CDR3 length: 14; V gene: TRBV9; J gene: TRBJ2-1; CDR3 DNA: TGTGCCAGCAGCGTAGAGGGGACTACCAATGAGCAGTTCTTC; CDR3 protein: CASSVEGTTNEQFF
clone size: -; D gene: -; CDR3 length: 13; V gene: TRBV3-1/TRBV3-2; J gene: TRBJ2-7; CDR3 DNA: TGTGCCAGCAGCCGCCGGGACACCTACGAGCAGTACTTC; CDR3 protein: CASSRRDTYEQYF
clone size: few; D gene: TRBD2; CDR3 length: 15; V gene: TRBV5-4; J gene: TRBJ2-1; CDR3 DNA: TGTGCCAGCAGCTTGGATAGCGGGAATCACAATGAGCAGTTCTTC; CDR3 protein: CASSLDSGNHNEQFF
clone size: -; D gene: -; CDR3 length: 13; V gene: TRBV30; J gene: TRBJ1-2; CDR3 DNA: TGTGCCTGGAGTGTACTGGGGGCGGGTGGCTACACCTTC; CDR3 protein: CAWSVLGAGGYTF
clone size: -; D gene: TRBD1; CDR3 length: 15; V gene: TRBV2; J gene: TRBJ2-5; CDR3 DNA: TGTGCCAGCTTGGGACAGGGGTTATTTAGGGAGACCCAGTACTTC; CDR3 protein: CASLGQGLFRETQYF
clone size: -; D gene: -; CDR3 length: 17; V gene: TRBV9; J gene: TRBJ2-2; CDR3 DNA: TGTGCCAGCAGCCCGCGGACAGGGTGGGAGGGCACCGGGGAGCTGTTTTTT; CDR3 protein: CASSPRTGWEGTGELFF
clone size: -; D gene: -; CDR3 length: 13; V gene: TRBV21-1; J gene: TRBJ2-7; CDR3 DNA: TGTGCCAGCAGCAACCCAGCGGGCTACGAGCAGTACTTC; CDR3 protein: CASSNPAGYEQYF
clone size: -; D gene: -; CDR3 length: 15; V gene: TRBV6-5; J gene: TRBJ1-5; CDR3 DNA: TGTGCCAGCAGTTACGACGGGGGGGGCAATCAGCCCCAGCATTTT; CDR3 protein: CASSYDGGGNQPQHF
clone size: few; D gene: -; CDR3 length: 15; V gene: TRBV27; J gene: TRBJ1-6; CDR3 DNA: TGTGCCAGCAGATCCTGGGGGGAGTATAATTCACCCCTCCACTTT; CDR3 protein: CASRSWGEYNSPLHF
clone size: few; D gene: TRBD2; CDR3 length: 15; V gene: TRBV2; J gene: TRBJ2-1; CDR3 DNA: TGTGCCAGCAGCCAGGGACTAGCGGGATACAATGAGCAGTTCTTC; CDR3 protein: CASSQGLAGYNEQFF
clone size: once; D gene: -; CDR3 length: 16; V gene: TRBV5-1; J gene: TRBJ1-4; CDR3 DNA: TGCGCCAGCAGCCCACAGGGATATGGGACTAATGAAAAACTGTTTTTT; CDR3 protein: CASSPQGYGTNEKLFF
clone size: -; D gene: -; CDR3 length: 13; V gene: TRBV12-3/TRBV12-4; J gene: TRBJ2-5; CDR3 DNA: TGTGCCAGCAGTAAGGACAGATCCGAGACCCAGTACTTC; CDR3 protein: CASSKDRSETQYF
clone size: -; D gene: TRBD1; CDR3 length: 13; V gene: TRBV2; J gene: TRBJ1-3; CDR3 DNA: TGTGCCAGTATACCGACAGGGAGAAACACCATATATTTT; CDR3 protein: CASIPTGRNTIYF
clone size: -; D gene: -; CDR3 length: 13; V gene: TRBV6-1; J gene: TRBJ2-4; CDR3 DNA: TGTGCCAGCAGTGAATCAGGAATGGACATTCAGTACTTC; CDR3 protein: CASSESGMDIQYF
clone size: -; D gene: TRBD1; CDR3 length: 16; V gene: TRBV14; J gene: TRBJ2-7; CDR3 DNA: TGTGCCAGCAGCCAACGGTCGGGACAGGGGACCTACGAGCAGTACTTC; CDR3 protein: CASSQRSGQGTYEQYF
clone size: -; D gene: -; CDR3 length: 15; V gene: TRBV6-5; J gene: TRBJ1-2; CDR3 DNA: TGTGCCAGCAGGGGAGGGTTCCGGGAAAACTATGGCTACACCTTC; CDR3 protein: CASRGGFRENYGYTF
clone size: -; D gene: TRBD1; CDR3 length: 17; V gene: TRBV11-2; J gene: TRBJ2-6; CDR3 DNA: TGTGCCAGCAGCATCCCAAACAGGGGATCTGGGGCCAACGTCCTGACTTTC; CDR3 protein: CASSIPNRGSGANVLTF
clone size: -; D gene: -; CDR3 length: 14; V gene: TRBV7-3; J gene: TRBJ2-5; CDR3 DNA: TGTGCCAGCAGCCCTGGTGGGGGCGTAGAGACCCAGTACTTC; CDR3 protein: CASSPGGGVETQYF
clone size: -; D gene: TRBD1; CDR3 length: 19; V gene: TRBV4-1; J gene: TRBJ1-1; CDR3 DNA: TGCGCCAGCAGCCATGGTTCGGTCTTCAACAGGGGGAGAAACACTGAAGCTTTCTTT; CDR3 protein: CASSHGSVFNRGRNTEAFF